A selection of T cell receptor beta chains follows, all from one sample in a study of read filtering for tumor transcriptome and immune sequencing. TCRdb analysed the reads with MiXCR anew, one entry per CDR3 protein. The table records around 40,000 distinct CDR3 sequences, about 13% of them present only once. The sequencing input was a population of CD138-negative cells sorted from bone marrow. Receptors originate from a donor at least 40 years old with multiple myeloma. Both conserved end residues are part of each CDR3. The D gene is left open where the match is weak. Not all rows give a size; the values are once, few, many and, for expanded clones, a class.

>TRBJ2-1|medium-sized|TRBD1|TRBV28
CASGSTGSSIEQFF
TGTGCCAGCGGGTCGACAGGGTCTTCGATTGAGCAGTTCTTC
>TRBJ2-7|few|-|TRBV20-1
CSARAPAEVYEQYF
TGCAGTGCTAGAGCCCCTGCTGAGGTATACGAGCAGTACTTC
>TRBJ2-1|-|TRBD2|TRBV20-1
CSASGTSGRSGTCNEQFF
TGCAGTGCTAGTGGGACTAGCGGGAGGTCAGGGACCTGCAATGAGCAGTTCTTC
>TRBJ1-2|many|TRBD1|TRBV5-6
CASSWTGASNYGYTF
TGTGCCAGCAGCTGGACAGGGGCATCTAACTATGGCTACACCTTC
>TRBJ2-4|many|-|TRBV5-6
CASSLAGGAKNIQYF
TGTGCCAGCAGCTTGGCCGGCGGAGCCAAAAACATTCAGTACTTC
>TRBJ2-7|-|TRBD2|TRBV5-1
CASSLAGTSGSYEQYF
TGCGCCAGCAGCTTGGCCGGGACTAGTGGCTCCTACGAGCAGTACTTC
>TRBJ2-1|many|-|TRBV27
CAVATGSSYNEQFF
TGTGCCGTAGCGACTGGTAGCTCCTACAATGAGCAGTTCTTC
>TRBJ2-1|many|TRBD2|TRBV15
CATSRGGTSGKNEQFF
TGTGCCACCAGCAGAGGAGGGACTAGCGGGAAGAATGAGCAGTTCTTC
>TRBJ2-5|few|-|TRBV7-2
CASSLSSGGETQYF
TGTGCCAGCAGCTTAAGCTCCGGGGGAGAGACCCAGTACTTC
>TRBJ2-1|-|TRBD2|TRBV29-1
CSVELRFGTSGSLSSYNEQFF
TGCAGCGTTGAATTGCGGTTTGGGACTAGCGGGAGTCTGAGCTCCTACAATGAGCAGTTCTTC
>TRBJ2-1|medium-sized|TRBD2|TRBV29-1
CSDGGVEQFF
TGCAGTGACGGGGGGGTCGAGCAGTTCTTC
>TRBJ2-3|-|-|TRBV29-1
CSVGRGTDTQYF
TGCAGCGTGGGACGCGGCACAGATACGCAGTATTTT
>TRBJ1-4|many|-|TRBV20-1
CSAAVGANEKLFF
TGCAGTGCCGCGGTAGGGGCTAATGAAAAACTGTTTTTT
>TRBJ2-7|many|-|TRBV29-1
CSVAGRGYEQYF
TGCAGCGTTGCGGGCAGGGGCTACGAGCAGTACTTC
>TRBJ2-1|many|-|TRBV5-1
CASSWDPSSYNEQFF
TGCGCCAGCAGCTGGGACCCTAGCTCCTACAATGAGCAGTTCTTC
>TRBJ2-7|many|-|TRBV5-1
CASSLGRNYEQYF
TGCGCCAGCAGCTTGGGGCGGAACTACGAGCAGTACTTC
>TRBJ2-1|-|TRBD2|TRBV29-1
CSAHTSGPRTEQFF
TGCAGCGCCCATACTAGCGGGCCTCGAACGGAGCAGTTCTTC
>TRBJ2-1|many|-|TRBV20-1
CSAASNRPYNEQFF
TGCAGTGCTGCCAGCAATCGCCCCTACAATGAGCAGTTCTTC
>TRBJ2-1|many|-|TRBV6-2/TRBV6-3
CASTQPPGGDEQFF
TGTGCCAGCACCCAACCCCCCGGTGGGGATGAGCAGTTCTTC
>TRBJ2-4|-|-|TRBV19
CASSFIGDIQYF
TGTGCCAGTAGTTTTATAGGAGACATTCAGTACTTC
>TRBJ2-1|many|-|TRBV28
CASSLRGVRGNEQFF
TGTGCCAGCAGTTTAAGGGGAGTTCGGGGGAATGAGCAGTTCTTC
>TRBJ2-2|many|TRBD2|TRBV29-1
CSVRGGPGELFF
TGCAGCGTTCGGGGGGGCCCCGGGGAGCTGTTTTTT
>TRBJ2-4|many|TRBD2|TRBV28
CASSFGEGGPNIQYF
TGTGCCAGCAGTTTTGGGGAGGGAGGGCCGAACATTCAGTACTTC
>TRBJ1-1|-|-|TRBV5-1
CASRRGTNAEAFF
TGCGCCAGCAGGAGGGGAACGAACGCTGAAGCTTTCTTT
>TRBJ1-1|many|TRBD1|TRBV12-3/TRBV12-4
CASRPGTGGMNTEAFF
TGTGCCAGCAGACCGGGGACAGGGGGAATGAACACTGAAGCTTTCTTT
>TRBJ2-7|many|TRBD2|TRBV24-1
CATSEGGERSYEQYF
TGTGCCACCAGTGAGGGGGGGGAGAGGAGCTACGAGCAGTACTTC
>TRBJ2-2|-|TRBD2|TRBV18
CASSLIAGADTGELFF
TGTGCCAGCTCACTTATAGCGGGAGCGGACACCGGGGAGCTGTTTTTT
>TRBJ2-3|many|-|TRBV20-1
CSARWADTQYF
TGCAGTGCTCGGTGGGCAGATACGCAGTATTTT
>TRBJ2-3|-|TRBD1|TRBV6-6
CASSTPRTGDKDTQYF
TGTGCCAGCAGTACCCCCCGGACAGGGGATAAAGATACGCAGTATTTT
>TRBJ2-2|-|-|TRBV11-1
CASSSKQGNTGELFF
TGTGCCAGCAGCAGTAAACAGGGGAACACCGGGGAGCTGTTTTTT
>TRBJ2-2|many|TRBD2|TRBV7-2
CASSSGLAYTGELFF
TGTGCCAGCAGCTCCGGACTAGCTTACACCGGGGAGCTGTTTTTT
>TRBJ1-5|-|TRBD1|TRBV5-1
CASSWTGAQGQPQHF
TGCGCCAGCAGCTGGACAGGGGCGCAGGGTCAGCCCCAGCATTTT
>TRBJ1-2|many|-|TRBV7-2
CASSPSRGGPLNYGYTF
TGTGCCAGCAGCCCCTCTCGGGGGGGACCACTAAACTATGGCTACACCTTC
>TRBJ2-1|many|TRBD2|TRBV14
CASSDLGLKRTEQFF
TGTGCCAGCAGCGACCTGGGACTAAAACGTACTGAGCAGTTCTTC
>TRBJ1-2|-|TRBD1|TRBV10-3
CAIGRRGPGGLVYGYTF
TGTGCCATCGGACGAAGGGGGCCAGGGGGGCTTGTTTATGGCTACACCTTC
>TRBJ2-1|many|TRBD2|TRBV7-8
CAGSLFGGSGEQFF
TGTGCCGGCAGCTTATTCGGCGGGAGTGGTGAGCAGTTCTTC
>TRBJ1-1|many|-|TRBV27
CASSSLEAWNTEAFF
TGTGCCAGCAGTTCCCTCGAGGCTTGGAACACTGAAGCTTTCTTT